What follows are 24 T cell receptor beta chains derived from one specimen sequenced in a study of T cells after yellow fever vaccination (dated by TCRdb to the late 2010s). The receptor library was made with 5' RACE. Sequenced using an Illumina HiSeq 2500. TCRdb applied fastp at Q25 and MiXCR to the public reads, then kept only in-frame beta chains. Rows are combined by CDR3 protein, so each entry shows the most common genes and DNA. Counted in this sample were just under 600,000 distinct CDR3 sequences; less than 15% of them appeared once. Over 13% of the sample belongs to the ten largest clones. The treatment or condition label of this sample denotes: live attenuated yellow fever vaccine strain. The sequenced sample was PBMCs, obtained on the day of the yellow fever booster vaccination. These receptors were taken from a man aged 25-45 years who received the YFV17D yellow fever vaccine.

V usage is TRBV6-1 and J usage is TRBJ1-5, with a tentative D call TRBD1 (5 bases). Trimming removed 10 bases from V and 6 bases from J, with 16 bases in between. The CDR3 consists of 13 residues. Germline-derived CDR1 and CDR2 are MNHNS and SASEGT. The CDR3 sequence is CATRRGDGQPQHF. As DNA, the CDR3 is TGTGCCACGAGGCGGGGGGACGGTCAGCCCCAGCATTTT.

The chain uses TRBV20-1 and TRBJ2-6, with 7 bases identical to TRBD1. The V gene end was trimmed by 6 bases and the J gene end by 1 base; junction bases not matched to a gene: 15. CDR3 length equals 18 residues. Germline lookup yields CDR1 DFQATT and CDR2 SNEGSKA (reference sequence). The CDR3, as DNA: TGCAGTGCCCCCCACCGGGACAGAGATCAGTCTGGGGCCAACGTCCTGACTTTC. Protein product: CSAPHRDRDQSGANVLTF.

The chain couples TRBV5-3 to TRBJ1-1, with a possible D match to TRBD1 (6 bases). TRBV5-3 is given ORF status, its function remaining uncertain. The CDR3 covers 19 residues. V was shortened by 2 bases and J by 1 base, with 24 bases between the two germline ends. The CDR3 sequence: CARSFLRGKAEPANTEAFF. CDR3 DNA: TGTGCCAGAAGCTTTTTGAGGGGGAAAGCGGAACCAGCGAACACTGAAGCTTTCTTT.

This clonotype was seen a handful of times. The rearrangement joins TRBV7-9 to TRBJ2-5; possible D gene TRBD1, 5 bases. V was pared by 4 bases and J by 2 bases, with 11 bases between. The germline V gene encodes CDR1 SEHNR and CDR2 FQNEAQ (reference sequence). This CDR3 contains 14 residues. The CDR3 DNA is TGTGCCAGCAGCTCACAGGTGACTCAAGAGACCCAGTACTTC. Amino acid sequence: CASSSQVTQETQYF.

This clonotype was found a few times. This chain uses TRBV12-3 or TRBV12-4 with TRBJ2-4; D is unclear. V was pared by 3 bases and J by 0 bases, with 9 bases between. This CDR3 region has 15 residues. The CDR3 region is CASSLGILAKNIQYF. The CDR3 nucleotides read TGTGCCAGCAGTTTGGGCATTCTAGCCAAAAACATTCAGTACTTC.

Only a few counts were recorded for this clonotype. V is TRBV12-3 or TRBV12-4 and J is TRBJ2-3; D perhaps matches TRBD2 (6 bases). The V gene lost 5 bases and the J gene lost 8 bases, with 20 bases spanning the gap. The CDR3 has 15 residues. The chain's CDR3 is CASSPRLDGRGTQYF. The CDR3 bases are TGTGCCAGCAGTCCTAGACTAGATGGGCGGGGTACGCAGTATTTT.

The chain has TRBV20-1 and TRBJ1-2; 7 bases fit TRBD1. CDR3 length: 13 residues. J lost 4 bases, V lost 6 bases, and 8 bases had no gene match. The germline gives CDR1 DFQATT, CDR2 SNEGSKA (reference sequence). The CDR3 reads CSALEEGAYGYTF. The CDR3 DNA follows: TGCAGTGCCCTGGAGGAGGGGGCCTATGGCTACACCTTC.

This clonotype was detected a few times. The genes are TRBV27 and TRBJ2-3; D ambiguous. Germline V gene sequence: CDR1 MNHEY, CDR2 SMNVEV (reference sequence). V was clipped by 4 bases and J by 2 bases, with 10 bases between them. The CDR3 is 14 amino acids. Here the CDR3 DNA reads TGTGCCAGCAGTTCCCGCACCCTCACAGATACGCAGTATTTT. Protein sequence: CASSSRTLTDTQYF.

This clonotype showed up just a few times. V usage is TRBV20-1 and J usage is TRBJ2-7; maybe TRBD2 (6 bases). The length of the CDR3 is 16 residues. CDR1 and CDR2 from the germline V gene are DFQATT and SNEGSKA (reference sequence). V was shortened by 0 bases and J by 0 bases, with 15 bases between the two germline ends. The CDR3 spells CSAREARDGSSYEQYF. CDR3 nucleotide sequence: TGCAGTGCTAGAGAAGCCCGGGACGGGAGCTCCTACGAGCAGTACTTC.

The chain couples TRBV5-1 to TRBJ1-1; D is unclear. The CDR3 extends over 14 amino acids. Looked up from germline, CDR1 is SGHRS and CDR2 is YFSETQ. The V end was cut by 0 bases, the J end by 4 bases, with 10 bases between. The CDR3 DNA follows: TGCGCCAGCAGCTTGGACGGGCCATCCACTGAAGCTTTCTTT. Amino acids: CASSLDGPSTEAFF.

The chain carries TRBV11-1 and TRBJ2-3; 12 nucleotides line up with TRBD2. The CDR3 covers 18 residues. Germline loops: CDR1 SGHAT, CDR2 FQDESV (reference sequence). V lost 5 bases to trimming and J lost 2 bases; unmatched junction nucleotides: 11. The CDR3 loop is CASSPTSGRREDTDTQYF. The CDR3 bases are TGTGCCAGCAGCCCAACTAGCGGGAGGAGGGAGGACACAGATACGCAGTATTTT.

The chain is built from TRBV20-1 and TRBJ1-5, with D unresolved. The CDR3 length is 14 residues. CDR1 and CDR2 (germline): DFQATT, SNEGSKA (reference sequence). The V and J ends lost 5 bases and 4 bases respectively, with 15 bases between them. The CDR3 DNA is TGCAGTGCTCAGCCAGGCCAGAGAAATCAGCCCCAGCATTTT. This gives the protein CSAQPGQRNQPQHF.

The chain employs TRBV19 and TRBJ2-1; 10 positions agree with TRBD2. Germline assignment: CDR1 LNHDA and CDR2 SQIVND (reference sequence). The CDR3 has 17 amino acids. V trimming: 6 bases; J trimming: 5 bases; junction bases outside the gene matches: 13. CDR3 DNA: TGTGCCAGTAGCCTTTCAACCGGGACTAGCGCTAACAATGAGCAGTTCTTC. Encoded protein: CASSLSTGTSANNEQFF.

This chain uses TRBV12-3 or TRBV12-4 with TRBJ2-1, with 8 bases that match TRBD2. The CDR3 length is 15 residues. V was clipped by 7 bases and J by 4 bases; unmatched bases: 9. CDR3 nucleotides: TGTGCCAGCACCCTGGGTAGCGGGGATTACAATGAGCAGTTCTTC. Its protein product is CASTLGSGDYNEQFF.

The chain carries TRBV12-3 or TRBV12-4 and TRBJ2-3; TRBD2 agrees at 7 bases. CDR3 size: 18 residues. CDR3 in DNA: TGTACCATCAGTTTTGAAACGGGTTTCGGCGGGAGTGCAGATACGCAGTATTTT. As protein: CTISFETGFGGSADTQYF.

This clonotype came up many times. The rearrangement uses TRBV7-2 and TRBJ2-7; unclear D gene. Germline V gene lookup returns CDR1 SGHTA and CDR2 FQGNSA. Trimming left V 0 bases short and J 5 bases short, with 5 bases between. CDR3 length equals 12 residues. As DNA, the CDR3 is TGTGCCAGCAGCTTAGCCCAGAACGAGCAGTACTTC. It translates to CASSLAQNEQYF. The whole variable domain, filled in from reference TRBV7-2 and TRBJ2-7, reads GAGVSQSPSNKVTEKGKDVELRCDPISGHTALYWYRQSLGQGLEFLIYFQGNSAPDKSGLPSDRFSAERTGGSVSTLTIQRTQQEDSAVYLCASSLAQNEQYFGPGTRLTVT.

The chain employs TRBV10-2 and TRBJ2-7; maybe TRBD2 (6 bases). The CDR3 loop spans 14 amino acids. V was clipped by 8 bases and J by 1 base, with 15 bases between them. In germline, CDR1 is WSHSY, CDR2 SAAADI. The chain's CDR3 is CASRGRTGSYEQYF. CDR3 bases: TGCGCCAGCCGAGGGAGGACTGGATCCTACGAGCAGTACTTC.

This rearrangement joins TRBV5-1 to TRBJ1-5; D is unclear. The germline CDR1 and CDR2 sequences are SGHRS and YFSETQ. The CDR3 is 13 amino acids. The V and J ends lost 0 bases and 5 bases respectively, with 6 bases between them. This CDR3 reads CASSLDIDQPQHF. CDR3 coding DNA: TGCGCCAGCAGCTTGGACATTGATCAGCCCCAGCATTTT.

This clonotype turned up a few times. The genes are TRBV7-2 and TRBJ2-1; D is ambiguous. V was pared by 0 bases and J by 0 bases, with 9 bases between. The CDR3 length is 16 residues. CDR1 and CDR2 from the germline V gene are SGHTA and FQGNSA. CDR3 residues: CASSLALGLSYNEQFF. CDR3 DNA sequence: TGTGCCAGCAGCTTAGCGCTCGGTCTCTCCTACAATGAGCAGTTCTTC.

The V call is TRBV24-1, the J call TRBJ2-1; D is unclear. CDR1 and CDR2 (germline): KGHDR, SFDVKD. V was shortened by 4 bases and J by 6 bases, with 9 bases between the two germline ends. The CDR3 covers 13 residues. In DNA form, the CDR3 reads TGTGCCACCAGTGACCATGACACCAATGAGCAGTTCTTC. This gives the protein CATSDHDTNEQFF.

The V call is TRBV11-2, the J call TRBJ2-3; D uncertain. This CDR3 is 17 amino acids long. Deletions cut 0 bases from V and 2 bases from J, with 15 bases between. Germline V gene data show CDR1 as SGHAT and CDR2 as FQNNGV. CDR3 sequence: CASSLEDGYPYTDTQYF. The DNA of the CDR3 is TGTGCCAGCAGCTTAGAGGATGGGTATCCCTACACAGATACGCAGTATTTT.

V gene TRBV19 combines with J gene TRBJ2-1; 7 bases map to TRBD2. J lost 9 bases, V lost 5 bases, and 13 bases had no gene match. The CDR3 sequence is 15 residues long. The germline gives CDR1 LNHDA, CDR2 SQIVND (reference sequence). Written as DNA, the CDR3 is TGTGCCAGTAGTGGGCTCGGCGCGGGAGTGATTGAGCAGTTCTTC. Its protein is CASSGLGAGVIEQFF. Supplemented by reference TRBV19 and TRBJ2-1, the full variable domain reads DGGITQSPKYLFRKEGQNVTLSCEQNLNHDAMYWYRQDPGQGLRLIYYSQIVNDFQKGDIAEGYSVSREKKESFPLTVTSAQKNPTAFYLCASSGLGAGVIEQFFGPGTRLTVL.

This clonotype was found many times. V gene TRBV5-1 combines with J gene TRBJ2-1, with 8 bases that match TRBD2. Germline-derived CDR1 and CDR2 are SGHRS and YFSETQ. This CDR3 comprises 17 residues. J lost 2 bases, V lost 4 bases, and 11 bases had no gene match. CDR3: CASSPEGGRTAYNEQFF. CDR3 coding DNA: TGCGCCAGCAGCCCGGAGGGCGGGAGGACGGCCTACAATGAGCAGTTCTTC.

This clonotype was seen more than once but under ten times. V usage is TRBV7-2 and J usage is TRBJ2-5; D not certain. Trimming stripped 3 bases from V and 4 bases from J, with 9 bases between. The CDR3 extends over 13 amino acids. CDR1 is SGHTA and CDR2 is FQGNSA in the germline V gene. This CDR3 reads CASSFLPGETQYF. Here the CDR3 DNA reads TGTGCCAGCAGCTTTCTGCCCGGAGAGACCCAGTACTTC. The whole variable domain, remainder taken from reference TRBV7-2 and TRBJ2-5, is GAGVSQSPSNKVTEKGKDVELRCDPISGHTALYWYRQSLGQGLEFLIYFQGNSAPDKSGLPSDRFSAERTGGSVSTLTIQRTQQEDSAVYLCASSFLPGETQYFGPGTRLLVL.